The rows below give T cell receptor beta chains drawn from one sample of a study of T cells in Graves' hyperthyroidism and ophthalmopathy. MiXCR was run by TCRdb on the multiplex PCR reads, yielding one entry per CDR3 protein. The sample carries about 320,000 distinct CDR3 sequences, roughly 17% recorded once. Sequenced input: blood. Source of these receptors: a man aged 25 to 45 with Graves' hyperthyroidism. CDR3s include the opening cysteine and the closing phenylalanine or tryptophan. D genes are given only for firm matches. Expanded clones are given a class, and other clones once, few, many or no size at all.

abundance: .; d_gene: TRBD1; v_gene: TRBV7-9; j_gene: TRBJ1-2; CDR3aa: CASSLDSGTGGGYTF; CDR3nt: TGTGCCAGCAGCTTGGATTCCGGGACAGGTGGAGGCTACACCTTC
abundance: .; d_gene: TRBD2; v_gene: TRBV19; j_gene: TRBJ2-7; CDR3aa: CASSGPNSGRPYEQYF; CDR3nt: TGTGCCAGTAGTGGACCAAATAGCGGGAGACCCTACGAGCAGTACTTC
abundance: many; d_gene: TRBD1; v_gene: TRBV28; j_gene: TRBJ2-1; CDR3aa: CASRGLSTGGFYNEQFF; CDR3nt: TGTGCCAGCAGGGGTTTGTCTACAGGGGGTTTCTACAATGAGCAGTTCTTC
abundance: .; d_gene: TRBD2; v_gene: TRBV29-1; j_gene: TRBJ2-7; CDR3aa: CSVVPGLESYEQYF; CDR3nt: TGCAGCGTTGTTCCGGGACTAGAAAGCTACGAGCAGTACTTC
abundance: .; d_gene: TRBD2; v_gene: TRBV12-3/TRBV12-4; j_gene: TRBJ2-1; CDR3aa: CASSLRAGGGYNEQFF; CDR3nt: TGTGCCAGCAGTTTAAGAGCGGGAGGGGGCTACAATGAGCAGTTCTTC
abundance: many; d_gene: .; v_gene: TRBV7-9; j_gene: TRBJ1-5; CDR3aa: CASTPLGHQPQHF; CDR3nt: TGTGCCAGCACCCCCTTGGGTCACCAGCCCCAGCATTTT
abundance: few; d_gene: .; v_gene: TRBV5-5; j_gene: TRBJ1-5; CDR3aa: CASSPFWVKDQPQHF; CDR3nt: TGTGCCAGCAGCCCTTTTTGGGTCAAAGATCAGCCCCAGCATTTT
abundance: many; d_gene: .; v_gene: TRBV6-1; j_gene: TRBJ2-2; CDR3aa: CASSPMADYGELFF; CDR3nt: TGTGCCAGCAGTCCGATGGCCGATTACGGGGAGCTGTTTTTT
abundance: many; d_gene: TRBD1; v_gene: TRBV20-1; j_gene: TRBJ1-1; CDR3aa: CSASPMDRETEAFF; CDR3nt: TGCAGTGCTTCTCCCATGGACAGGGAGACTGAAGCTTTCTTT
abundance: many; d_gene: TRBD1; v_gene: TRBV14; j_gene: TRBJ2-7; CDR3aa: CASSPRTGLDEQYF; CDR3nt: TGTGCCAGCAGCCCGAGGACAGGGTTGGACGAGCAGTACTTC
abundance: .; d_gene: .; v_gene: TRBV5-1; j_gene: TRBJ2-7; CDR3aa: CASSLVPGNEQYF; CDR3nt: TGCGCCAGCAGCTTGGTTCCGGGGAACGAGCAGTATTTC